This T cell receptor beta chain was profiled in a study of OX40 agonist ivuxolimab in advanced cancers. This clone was counted between two and nine times. Different DNA sequences within this sample yield the same CDR3. The data were produced by immunoSEQ multiplex PCR, yet TCRdb's version contains in-frame clones alone and is incomplete. This repertoire shows about 36,000 clones, roughly 69% found once; its top ten account for 18%. V shed 1 base and J shed 2 bases, with 2 bases lying between them. This CDR3 comprises 12 residues. CDR1 and CDR2 (germline): SGHTA, FQGNSA. The chain combines TRBV7-2 with TRBJ1-2; D remains unclear. This sequence originates from an adult with an advanced solid tumor such as melanoma, head and neck, liver or kidney cancer. The input for sequencing was CD4+ or CD8+ T cells sorted from blood, taken in a trial of the OX40 agonist ivuxolimab. The CDR3 sequence is CASSLGNYGYTF. CDR3 nucleotide sequence: TGTGCCAGCAGCTTAGGGAACTATGGCTACACCTTC. The whole variable domain, remainder taken from reference TRBV7-2 and TRBJ1-2, is GAGVSQSPSNKVTEKGKDVELRCDPISGHTALYWYRQSLGQGLEFLIYFQGNSAPDKSGLPSDRFSAERTGGSVSTLTIQRTQQEDSAVYLCASSLGNYGYTFGSGTRLTVV.